The T cell receptor (beta chain) under discussion was sequenced for a study of blood T cell repertoires in COVID-19. Looking at the study overall: Acute and convalescent COVID-19 samples came from the United States, Italy and Spain. Sample material is recorded as cDNA or gDNA derived from T cells, B-cell-depleted T cells, or PBMCs.

In germline, CDR1 is SGHAT, CDR2 FQNNGV. There are 14 residues in the CDR3. The V end was cut by 1 base, the J end by 0 bases, with 7 bases between. Sequenced by immunoSEQ multiplex PCR; TCRdb stores in-frame clones only, minus some. The sample lists just over 150,000 clones, around 84% occurring once. Specimen: peripheral blood. This receptor was obtained from a human donor with acute or convalescent COVID-19. The donor label of this sample is uncertain. The V and J genes are TRBV11-2 and TRBJ2-7; D is possibly TRBD2 (6 bases). The CDR3 loop is CASSLAGVSYEQYF. Written as DNA, the CDR3 is TGTGCCAGCAGCTTAGCGGGGGTCTCCTACGAGCAGTACTTC.